This TCR beta chain was identified during a study of shared clonotypes between healthy human individuals. As to this clone: Its antigen is not known.

Study-level findings and limits: Across four donors, naive CD4 shared roughly 5%, naive CD8 approximately 3.5%, memory CD4 roughly 2.3%, memory CD8 0.4% to 0.5%.

TCRdb's table, derived via immunoSEQ multiplex PCR, lists solely in-frame clones and lacks some. This table holds over a million clones, around 74% found once. Specimen: memory CD4+ T cells sorted from blood. The subset is: CD45RA-negative fraction. The TCR sequence derives from a man aged 18 to 29 in good health.

The CDR3 DNA reads TGTGCCAGCAGTTTCTCCGAGCAGTACTTC. Translating it yields CASSFSEQYF. The V call is TRBV6-5, the J call TRBJ2-7; D unresolved. Trimming took 4 bases from V and 6 from J, leaving 4 bases between them. Germline V gene lookup returns CDR1 MNHEY and CDR2 SVGAGI. This CDR3 comprises 10 residues.